The clone carrying this T cell receptor (beta chain) appeared a single time. This sample was taken from a study of blood T cell repertoires in COVID-19. Study in general: Acute and convalescent COVID-19 specimens originated in the United States, Italy and Spain.

Clones were sequenced by immunoSEQ multiplex PCR, and TCRdb holds only the in-frame ones, with some missing. The sample has about 45,000 clones; 90% to 95% are singletons. J lost 4 bases, V lost 1 base, and 2 bases had no gene match. Germline CDR1 is SGHVS and CDR2 is FNYEAQ. The length of the CDR3 is 16 residues. The chain combines TRBV7-6 with TRBJ2-1; TRBD2 agrees at 12 bases. The receptor's source is a human donor in a cohort sampled during active COVID-19. The sequenced material came from peripheral blood. In nucleotides, the CDR3 is TGTGCCAGCAGCTTAGGACTAGCGGGAGAATACAATGAGCAGTTCTTC. Translating gives CASSLGLAGEYNEQFF. The variable domain in full, completed from reference TRBV7-6 and TRBJ2-1, reads GAGVSQSPRYKVTKRGQDVALRCDPISGHVSLYWYRQALGQGPEFLTYFNYEAQQDKSGLPNDRFSAERPEGSISTLTIQRTEQRDSAMYRCASSLGLAGEYNEQFFGPGTRLTVL.